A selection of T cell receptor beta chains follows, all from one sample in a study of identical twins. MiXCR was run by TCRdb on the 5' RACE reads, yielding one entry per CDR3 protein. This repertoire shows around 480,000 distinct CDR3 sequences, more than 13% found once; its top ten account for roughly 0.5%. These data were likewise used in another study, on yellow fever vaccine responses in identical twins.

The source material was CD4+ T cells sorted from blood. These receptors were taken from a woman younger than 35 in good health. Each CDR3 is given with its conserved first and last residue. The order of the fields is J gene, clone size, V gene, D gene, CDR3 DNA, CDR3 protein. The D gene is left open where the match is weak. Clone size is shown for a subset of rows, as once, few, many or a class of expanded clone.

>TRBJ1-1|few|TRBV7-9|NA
TGTGCCAGCAGCTTAAGAGAACAGCCGAACACTGAAGCTTTCTTT
CASSLREQPNTEAFF
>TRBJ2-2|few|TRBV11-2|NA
TGTGCCAGCAGCTTGGCTCGGGACCGCGGGGAGCTGTTTTTT
CASSLARDRGELFF
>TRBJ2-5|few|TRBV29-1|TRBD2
TGCAGCGTTGCCCCGGGGGGGGAGACCCAGTACTTC
CSVAPGGETQYF
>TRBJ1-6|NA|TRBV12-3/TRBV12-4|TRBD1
TGTGCCAGCAACCCACCGGGACAGTCAAATTCACCCCTCCACTTT
CASNPPGQSNSPLHF
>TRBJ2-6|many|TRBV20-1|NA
TGCAGTGCTAGAGAGGAAGGGTCTGGGGCCAACGTCCTGACTTTC
CSAREEGSGANVLTF
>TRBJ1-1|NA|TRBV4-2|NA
TGTGCCAGCAGTCAGACAGTCGCGACTGAAGCTTTCTTT
CASSQTVATEAFF
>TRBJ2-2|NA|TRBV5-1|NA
TGCGCCAGCATCGTCGAGTCCACCGGGGAGCTGTTTTTT
CASIVESTGELFF
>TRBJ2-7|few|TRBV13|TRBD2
TGTGCCAGCAGCTTAAGCTTGTCTAGCGGGGGTTACTCCTACGAGCAGTACTTC
CASSLSLSSGGYSYEQYF
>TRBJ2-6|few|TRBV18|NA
TGTGCCAGCTCACAGGGGCGAGGGGCCAACGTCCTGACTTTC
CASSQGRGANVLTF
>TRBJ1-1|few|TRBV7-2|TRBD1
TGTGCCAGCAGCCTACAACAGGGGGCGAACACTGAAGCTTTCTTT
CASSLQQGANTEAFF
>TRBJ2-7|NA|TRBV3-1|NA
TGTGCCAGCAGCCAAGGCACAGCTGACTACGAGCAGTACTTC
CASSQGTADYEQYF
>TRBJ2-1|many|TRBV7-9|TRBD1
TGTGCCAGCAGCTTAGCGGGACAGGGCTTGGGGGAGCAGTTCTTC
CASSLAGQGLGEQFF
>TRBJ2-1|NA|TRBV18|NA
TGTGCCAGCTCAGCCGGGACCAATGAGCAGTTCTTC
CASSAGTNEQFF
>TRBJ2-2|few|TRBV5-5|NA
TGTGCCAGCAGCTGGCGACAGATTAACACCGGGGAGCTGTTTTTT
CASSWRQINTGELFF
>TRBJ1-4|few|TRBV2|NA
TGTGCCAGCAGAATGGCACAGAGGTCCGGTGAAAAACTGTTTTTT
CASRMAQRSGEKLFF
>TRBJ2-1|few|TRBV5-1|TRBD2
TGCGCCAGCAGACAACTAGCGGGAGGATCCTACAATGAGCAGTTCTTC
CASRQLAGGSYNEQFF
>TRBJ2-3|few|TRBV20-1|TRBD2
TGCAGTGCTAGGGTCCGAAGCGGGAGGGCCGGCACAGATACGCAGTATTTT
CSARVRSGRAGTDTQYF
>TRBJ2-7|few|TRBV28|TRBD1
TGTGCCGCGCAACTGAACCGGGACAGGGCGGGGCAGTACTTC
CAAQLNRDRAGQYF
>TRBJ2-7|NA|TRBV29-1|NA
TGCAGCGTCGCCCGGGGTGAAAGGGAGCAGTACTTC
CSVARGEREQYF
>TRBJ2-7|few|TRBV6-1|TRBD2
TGTGCCAGCTCAAGGACTAGCGGGGGGATAAACTCCTACGAGCAGTACTTC
CASSRTSGGINSYEQYF
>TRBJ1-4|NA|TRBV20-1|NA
TGCAGTGCTAGTCAGGGTTCGGAAAAACTGTTTTTT
CSASQGSEKLFF
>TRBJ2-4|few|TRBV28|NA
TGTGCCAGCAGTTTACGAAAAATAGCCAAAAACATTCAGTACTTC
CASSLRKIAKNIQYF
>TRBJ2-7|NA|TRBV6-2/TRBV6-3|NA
TGTGCCAGCAGTTACCCCAGGGCCTACGAGCAGTACTTC
CASSYPRAYEQYF
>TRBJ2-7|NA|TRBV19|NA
TGTGCCAGTAGTATTGCCGGTAACGAGCAGTACTTC
CASSIAGNEQYF
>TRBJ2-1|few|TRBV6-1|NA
TGTGCCAGCAGTGAAGCGGGGGGTAATGAGCAGTTCTTC
CASSEAGGNEQFF
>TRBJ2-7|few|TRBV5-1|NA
TGCGCCAGCAGCTTGGCTCGGAGGGAGTGGGAGCAGTACTTC
CASSLARREWEQYF
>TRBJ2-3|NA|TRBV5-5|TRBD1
TGTGCCAGCAGCCCCAGCCCCTCACTCCAGGGGGCAGATACGCAGTATTTT
CASSPSPSLQGADTQYF
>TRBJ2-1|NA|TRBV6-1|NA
TGTGCCAGCAGTGGGAGCCGGGCCTCCGATGAGCAGTTCTTC
CASSGSRASDEQFF
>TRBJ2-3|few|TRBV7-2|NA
TGTGCCAGCGCCCGGAAAGACAGTGGCACAGATACGCAGTATTTT
CASARKDSGTDTQYF
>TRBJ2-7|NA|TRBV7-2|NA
TGTGCCAGCAGCTTCCCCGGGAGCCCCCCGTACTTC
CASSFPGSPPYF
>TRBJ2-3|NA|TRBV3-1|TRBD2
TGTGCCAGCAGCCAAGAGGTCAGCGGGAGTACGCAGTATTTT
CASSQEVSGSTQYF
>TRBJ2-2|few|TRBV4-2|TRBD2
TGTGCCAGCAGCCGGGACTATGGAAACGCGAACACCGGGGAGCTGTTTTTT
CASSRDYGNANTGELFF
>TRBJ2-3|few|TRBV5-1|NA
TGCGCCAGCAGCTACCAGGGCAGAGGAAACACAGATACGCAGTATTTT
CASSYQGRGNTDTQYF
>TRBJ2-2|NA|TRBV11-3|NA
TGTGCCAGCAGCCAAATTAACACCGGGGAGCTGTTTTTT
CASSQINTGELFF
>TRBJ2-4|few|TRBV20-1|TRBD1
TGCAGTGCAAGCTGGGGCAGGGGGCAAACCAAAAACATTCAGTACTTC
CSASWGRGQTKNIQYF
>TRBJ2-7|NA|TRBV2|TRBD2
TGTGCCAGCAGTGACTCCTTAGCGGGGAACTACGAGCAGTACTTC
CASSDSLAGNYEQYF
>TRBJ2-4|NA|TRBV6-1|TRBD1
TGTGCCAGCAGTACCCGGACAGGTCTAGGCAAAAACATTCAGTACTTC
CASSTRTGLGKNIQYF
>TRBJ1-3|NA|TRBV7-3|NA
TGTGCCAGCAGCTTAACGGTCGGGAGCTCTGGAAACACCATATATTTT
CASSLTVGSSGNTIYF
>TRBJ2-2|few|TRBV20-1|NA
TGCAGTGCTAGAGATCTGAGGGGGGACACCGGGGAGCTGTTTTTT
CSARDLRGDTGELFF
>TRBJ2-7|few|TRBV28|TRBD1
TGTGCCAGCAGATCGACAGGGCTGTACGAGCAGTACTTC
CASRSTGLYEQYF
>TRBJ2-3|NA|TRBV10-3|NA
TGTGCCATCAGTGGGACGGCAGATACGCAGTATTTT
CAISGTADTQYF
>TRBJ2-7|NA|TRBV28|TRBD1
TGTGCCAGCAGTTCCCCCACCGACAGGGTCTACGAGCAGTACTTC
CASSSPTDRVYEQYF
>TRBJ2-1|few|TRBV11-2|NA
TGTGCCAGCAGCTTTCCCCGTACCGGAGTTTCAGGTCTCAATGAGCAGTTCTTC
CASSFPRTGVSGLNEQFF
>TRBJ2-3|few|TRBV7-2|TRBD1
TGTGCCAGCAGCCCGGGACAGGGAGTGAAAGATACGCAGTATTTT
CASSPGQGVKDTQYF
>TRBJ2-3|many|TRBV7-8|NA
TGTGCCAGCAGCTTCGGGGGCCGTACAGATACGCAGTATTTT
CASSFGGRTDTQYF
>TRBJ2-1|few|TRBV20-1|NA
TGCAGTGCACCCCAGGGGCCGCCCTACAATGAGCAGTTCTTC
CSAPQGPPYNEQFF
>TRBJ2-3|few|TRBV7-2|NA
TGTGCCACCGTTCTCGGCACAGATCGCACAGATACGCAGTATTTT
CATVLGTDRTDTQYF
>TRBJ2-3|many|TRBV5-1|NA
TGCGCCAGCAGCTCCCAGAAGTTAGGGGCTAGCACAGATACGCAGTATTTT
CASSSQKLGASTDTQYF
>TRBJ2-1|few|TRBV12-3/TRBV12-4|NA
TGTGCCAGCAGTTTCCTGCTCTCCTACAATGAGCAGTTCTTC
CASSFLLSYNEQFF
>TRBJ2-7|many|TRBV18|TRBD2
TGTGCCAGCTCATTAGGACTAGCGGGGAGCTCCTACGAGCAGTACTTC
CASSLGLAGSSYEQYF
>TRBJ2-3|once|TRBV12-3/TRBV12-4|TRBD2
TGTGCCAGCAGTCCCCCTTTGGGGCGGGGGGGCTCAGATACGCAGTATTTT
CASSPPLGRGGSDTQYF
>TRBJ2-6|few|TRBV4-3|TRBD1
TGCGCCAGCAGCCCGGACTGGCGGACAGGGGACTCTGGGGCCAACGTCCTGACTTTC
CASSPDWRTGDSGANVLTF
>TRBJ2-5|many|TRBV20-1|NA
TGCAGTGCTAGTCCCCTAGCAGGAGACCAAGAGACCCAGTACTTC
CSASPLAGDQETQYF
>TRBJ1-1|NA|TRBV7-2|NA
TGTGCCAGCAGCTTAGTCGCGGTTCGAGCTTTCTTT
CASSLVAVRAFF
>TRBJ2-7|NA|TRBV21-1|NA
TGTGCCAGCAGCACTGATACAGGGGGCTGTCTACCCAACTCCTACGAGCAGTACTTC
CASSTDTGGCLPNSYEQYF